One T cell receptor (beta chain) is described in this entry. Its antigen is not known. The germline gives CDR1 LNHDA, CDR2 SQIVND (reference sequence). Unmatched junction bases numbered 12, after V lost 9 bases and J lost 3 bases. The CDR3 sequence is 15 residues long. Using immunoSEQ multiplex PCR, the repertoire was profiled, and TCRdb retains in-frame clones only, with some absent. Among about 140,000 clones listed, more than 70% were seen once. These data are taken from a study of T cell responses to AZD1222 COVID-19 vaccine. Study-wide results and caveats: Samples come after the peak T cell response, not at day 14. Per reports, nearly half of all spike-specific TCRs target regions that are unmutated in variants. The donor cohort was predominantly white British with a female majority, and clonal diversity may have been underestimated.

The study pooled second doses at about 4 or about 12 weeks. This clonotype was sampled from an adult who received the AZD1222 COVID-19 vaccine. The starting material was peripheral blood, obtained 28 days after the second AZD1222 dose. The V gene is TRBV19, the J gene TRBJ2-7; 9 nucleotides match TRBD2. As DNA, the CDR3 is TGTGCCAGCCAGCGGGGGGCTTCCTTATTCTACGAGCAGTACTTC. This codes for CASQRGASLFYEQYF.